Listed below are T cell receptor beta chains from one sample, sequenced in a study of vaccination and CD4 T cells after COVID-19. TCRdb analysed the PCR reads with MiXCR anew, one entry per CDR3 protein. The sample carries roughly 5,200 distinct CDR3 sequences, over 20% recorded once. No antigen has been identified for these receptors. The material sequenced was CD4+ T cells from blood, cultured in vitro. These receptor sequences come from a human donor who had recovered from COVID-19. CDR3s include the opening cysteine and the closing phenylalanine or tryptophan. A D gene is named only where the DNA matches it firmly. Expanded clones get a size class; other rows say once, few or many, or leave the size out.

D gene,J gene,clone size,V gene,CDR3 protein,CDR3 DNA
TRBD2,TRBJ2-1,-,TRBV11-3,CASSPGVAGLLSSYNEQFF,TGTGCCAGCAGCCCCGGCGTAGCGGGGCTTCTTAGCTCCTACAATGAGCAGTTCTTC
-,TRBJ1-6,few,TRBV29-1,CSVEATRCSPLHF,TGCAGCGTTGAAGCTACCAGGTGTTCACCCCTCCACTTT
-,TRBJ1-1,few,TRBV29-1,CSVESSVLEAFF,TGCAGCGTTGAATCTTCAGTTCTAGAAGCTTTCTTT
-,TRBJ2-3,-,TRBV7-3,CASSLGPTSPDTQYF,TGTGCCAGCAGCTTAGGGCCCACTAGCCCAGATACGCAGTATTTT
TRBD2,TRBJ2-1,medium-sized,TRBV30,CAWSKGRGAYNEQFF,TGTGCCTGGAGTAAAGGGCGGGGGGCCTACAATGAGCAGTTCTTC
-,TRBJ1-5,few,TRBV6-1,CASSERDNQPQHF,TGTGCCAGCAGTGAGCGGGACAATCAGCCCCAGCATTTT
TRBD1,TRBJ2-1,-,TRBV7-8,CASSLGGGPSAEQFF,TGTGCCAGCAGCTTAGGAGGGGGCCCCTCCGCGGAGCAGTTCTTC
-,TRBJ2-6,few,TRBV6-1,CASGQLTGANVLTF,TGTGCCAGCGGCCAGCTTACTGGGGCCAACGTCCTGACTTTC
-,TRBJ1-1,medium-sized,TRBV6-1,CASRTHQAHTEAFF,TGTGCCAGCAGGACACACCAGGCTCACACTGAAGCTTTCTTT
-,TRBJ1-1,-,TRBV6-5,CASSFQQGTEAFF,TGTGCCAGCAGTTTCCAACAGGGAACGGAAGCTTTCTTT
TRBD2,TRBJ2-5,medium-sized,TRBV6-1,CASRGRGGEETQYF,TGTGCCAGTCGTGGTCGGGGGGGCGAAGAGACCCAGTACTTC
-,TRBJ1-6,few,TRBV21-1,CASSTEAVKGKEDSPLHF,TGTGCCAGCAGCACGGAGGCGGTTAAGGGGAAGGAGGATTCACCCCTCCACTTT
-,TRBJ1-2,few,TRBV7-9,CASSSPGGYGYTF,TGTGCCAGCAGCTCTCCCGGGGGCTATGGCTACACCTTC
TRBD1,TRBJ1-5,-,TRBV19,CASSIVGQGARQPQHF,TGTGCCAGTAGTATTGTGGGACAGGGGGCTCGACAGCCCCAGCATTTT
-,TRBJ2-5,few,TRBV30,CAWKAGGETQYF,TGTGCCTGGAAGGCAGGAGGGGAGACCCAGTACTTC
-,TRBJ1-2,-,TRBV19,CASSILRSGRSGYTF,TGTGCCAGTAGTATTCTCCGGTCAGGGCGTTCTGGCTACACCTTC
-,TRBJ2-3,few,TRBV6-1,CASSAPGSRNPTDTQYF,TGTGCCAGCAGTGCCCCGGGTTCCCGAAACCCCACAGATACGCAGTATTTT
-,TRBJ2-3,-,TRBV25-1,CASSEGGFTSTDTQYF,TGTGCCAGCAGTGAAGGAGGGTTTACTAGCACAGATACGCAGTATTTT
TRBD2,TRBJ2-5,few,TRBV10-2,CASSLTSGTQYF,TGCGCCAGCAGCCTAACTAGCGGGACCCAGTACTTC
-,TRBJ2-1,-,TRBV5-1,CASSALPLYNEQFF,TGCGCCAGCAGCGCCCTCCCACTTTACAATGAGCAGTTCTTC
TRBD2,TRBJ2-4,-,TRBV2,CASTASGIQYF,TGTGCCAGCACTGCTAGCGGCATTCAGTACTTC
-,TRBJ1-2,-,TRBV4-2,CASSQVSGDKYGYTF,TGTGCCAGCAGCCAAGTCTCAGGGGACAAGTATGGCTACACCTTC
TRBD1,TRBJ1-4,-,TRBV7-9,CASSHPGTGNEKLFF,TGTGCCAGCAGCCACCCCGGGACAGGGAATGAAAAACTGTTTTTT
-,TRBJ1-5,few,TRBV6-5,CASGSEPQHF,TGTGCCAGCGGTTCGGAGCCCCAGCATTTT
-,TRBJ2-3,-,TRBV20-1,CSARSPGAGRTDTQYF,TGCAGTGCTAGATCCCCAGGGGCGGGTCGCACAGATACGCAGTATTTT
TRBD2,TRBJ2-3,few,TRBV4-2,CASSQPAGGMADTQYF,TGTGCCAGCAGCCAGCCCGCGGGGGGGATGGCAGATACGCAGTATTTT